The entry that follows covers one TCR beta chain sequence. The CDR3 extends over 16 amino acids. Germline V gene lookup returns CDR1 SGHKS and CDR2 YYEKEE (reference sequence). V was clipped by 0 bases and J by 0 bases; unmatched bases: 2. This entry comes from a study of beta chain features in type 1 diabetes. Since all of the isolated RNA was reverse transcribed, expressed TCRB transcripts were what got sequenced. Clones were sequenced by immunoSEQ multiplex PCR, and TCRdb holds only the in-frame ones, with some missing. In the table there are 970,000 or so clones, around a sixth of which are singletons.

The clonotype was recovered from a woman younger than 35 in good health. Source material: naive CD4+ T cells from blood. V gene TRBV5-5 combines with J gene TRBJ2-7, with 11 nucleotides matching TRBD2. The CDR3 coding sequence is TGTGCCAGCAGCTTGGGGACTAGCGGGTACTCCTACGAGCAGTACTTC. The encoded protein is CASSLGTSGYSYEQYF. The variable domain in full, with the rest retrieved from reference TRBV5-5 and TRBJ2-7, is DAGVTQSPTHLIKTRGQQVTLRCSPISGHKSVSWYQQVLGQGPQFIFQYYEKEERGRGNFPDRFSARQFPNYSSELNVNALLLGDSALYLCASSLGTSGYSYEQYFGPGTRLTVT.